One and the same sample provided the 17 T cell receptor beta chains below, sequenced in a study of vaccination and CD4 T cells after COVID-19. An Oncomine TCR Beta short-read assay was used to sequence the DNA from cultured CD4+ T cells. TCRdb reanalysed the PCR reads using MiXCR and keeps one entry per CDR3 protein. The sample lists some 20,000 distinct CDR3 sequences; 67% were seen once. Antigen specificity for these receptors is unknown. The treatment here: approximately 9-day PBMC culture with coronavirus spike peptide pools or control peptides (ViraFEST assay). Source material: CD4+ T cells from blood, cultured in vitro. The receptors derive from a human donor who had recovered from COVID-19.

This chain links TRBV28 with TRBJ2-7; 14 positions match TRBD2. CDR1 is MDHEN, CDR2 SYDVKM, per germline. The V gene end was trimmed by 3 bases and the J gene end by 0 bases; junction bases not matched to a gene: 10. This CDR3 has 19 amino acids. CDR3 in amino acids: CASSFGTSGSFLPSYEQYF. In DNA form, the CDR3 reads TGTGCCAGCAGTTTCGGGACTAGCGGGAGTTTTCTTCCCTCCTACGAGCAGTACTTC. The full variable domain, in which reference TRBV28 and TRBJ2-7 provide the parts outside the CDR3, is DVKVTQSSRYLVKRTGEKVFLECVQDMDHENMFWYRQDPGLGLRLIYFSYDVKMKEKGDIPEGYSVSREKKERFSLILESASTNQTSMYLCASSFGTSGSFLPSYEQYFGPGTRLTVT.

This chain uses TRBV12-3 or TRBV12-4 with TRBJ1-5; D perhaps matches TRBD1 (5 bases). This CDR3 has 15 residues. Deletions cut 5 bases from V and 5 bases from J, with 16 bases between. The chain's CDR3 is CASSSGDSPYQPQHF. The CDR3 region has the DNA TGTGCCAGCAGTAGCGGGGACTCCCCCTATCAGCCCCAGCATTTT.

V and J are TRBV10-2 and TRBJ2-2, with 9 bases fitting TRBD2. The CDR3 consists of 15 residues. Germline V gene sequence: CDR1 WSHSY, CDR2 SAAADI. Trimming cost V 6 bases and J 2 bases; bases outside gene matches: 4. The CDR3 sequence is CASSPSGKNTGELFF. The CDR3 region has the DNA TGCGCCAGCAGCCCTAGCGGGAAAAACACCGGGGAGCTGTTTTTT.

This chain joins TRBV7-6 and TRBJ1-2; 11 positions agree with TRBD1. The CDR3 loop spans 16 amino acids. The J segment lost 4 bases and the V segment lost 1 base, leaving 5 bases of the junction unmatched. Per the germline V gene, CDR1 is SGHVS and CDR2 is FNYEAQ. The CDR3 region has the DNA TGTGCCAGCAGCTTAGTGGACAGGGGGCCTGGCTATGGCTACACCTTC. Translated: CASSLVDRGPGYGYTF.

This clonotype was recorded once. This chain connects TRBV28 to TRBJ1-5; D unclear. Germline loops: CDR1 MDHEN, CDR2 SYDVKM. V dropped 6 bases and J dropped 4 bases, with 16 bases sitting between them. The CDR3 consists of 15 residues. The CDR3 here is CASSRYTTGNQPQHF. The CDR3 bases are TGTGCCAGCAGCCGCTATACGACGGGAAATCAGCCCCAGCATTTT.

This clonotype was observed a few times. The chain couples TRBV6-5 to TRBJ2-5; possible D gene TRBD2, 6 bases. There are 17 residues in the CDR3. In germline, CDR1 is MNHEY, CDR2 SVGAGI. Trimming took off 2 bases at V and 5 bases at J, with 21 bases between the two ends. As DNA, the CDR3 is TGTGCCAGCAGTTACGGGTCGGACACTCATGGAGGGGAGACCCAGTACTTC. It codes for CASSYGSDTHGGETQYF.

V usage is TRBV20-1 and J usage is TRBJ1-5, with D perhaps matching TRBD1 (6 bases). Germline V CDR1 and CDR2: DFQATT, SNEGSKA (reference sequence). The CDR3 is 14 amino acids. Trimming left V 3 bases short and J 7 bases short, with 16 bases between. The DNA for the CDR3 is TGCAGTGCTAGTCAGGGGTTGGGTGGGCAGCCCCAGCATTTT. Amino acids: CSASQGLGGQPQHF.

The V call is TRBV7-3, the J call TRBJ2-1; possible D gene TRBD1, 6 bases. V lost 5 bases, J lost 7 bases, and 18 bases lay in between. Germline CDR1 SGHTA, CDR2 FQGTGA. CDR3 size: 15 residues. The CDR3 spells CASSRTGQGSNEQFF. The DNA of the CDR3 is TGTGCCAGCAGCCGCACGGGACAAGGGAGTAATGAGCAGTTCTTC.

The CDR3, as DNA: TGTGCCAGCAGTTCTACGACTAGCGGGAGCGTGACCCAGTACTTC. Translated, it gives CASSSTTSGSVTQYF. The chain links TRBV6-5 to TRBJ2-5; 12 bases line up with TRBD2. J lost 7 bases, V lost 4 bases, and 7 bases had no gene match. The CDR3 contains 15 residues. From germline, CDR1 is MNHEY and CDR2 SVGAGI.

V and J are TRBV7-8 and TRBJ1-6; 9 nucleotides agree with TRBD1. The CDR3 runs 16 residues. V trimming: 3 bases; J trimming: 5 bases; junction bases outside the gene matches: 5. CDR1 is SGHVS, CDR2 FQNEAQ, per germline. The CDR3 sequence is CASSFTGTGNNSPLHF. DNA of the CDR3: TGTGCCAGCAGCTTCACCGGGACAGGGAATAATTCACCCCTCCACTTT.

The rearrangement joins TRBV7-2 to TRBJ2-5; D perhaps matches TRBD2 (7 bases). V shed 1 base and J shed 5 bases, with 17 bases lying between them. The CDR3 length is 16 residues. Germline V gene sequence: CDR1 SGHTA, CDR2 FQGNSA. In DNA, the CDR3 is TGTGCCAGCAGCTTAGGGGCCGGGGGGCGCGGGGAGACCCAGTACTTC. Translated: CASSLGAGGRGETQYF.

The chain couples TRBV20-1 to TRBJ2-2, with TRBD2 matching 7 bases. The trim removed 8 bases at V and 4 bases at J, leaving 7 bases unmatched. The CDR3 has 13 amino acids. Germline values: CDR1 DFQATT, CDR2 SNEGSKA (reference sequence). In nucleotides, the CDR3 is TGCAGTATCCGGGACTACCTCACCGGGGAGCTGTTTTTT. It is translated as CSIRDYLTGELFF.

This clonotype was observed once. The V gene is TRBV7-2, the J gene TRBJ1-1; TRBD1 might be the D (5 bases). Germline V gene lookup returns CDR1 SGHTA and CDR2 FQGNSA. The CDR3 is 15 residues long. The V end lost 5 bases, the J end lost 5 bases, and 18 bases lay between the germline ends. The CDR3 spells CASSPQGRGGTEAFF. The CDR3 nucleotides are TGTGCCAGCAGCCCTCAGGGACGGGGCGGAACTGAAGCTTTCTTT. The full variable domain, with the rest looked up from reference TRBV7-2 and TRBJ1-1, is GAGVSQSPSNKVTEKGKDVELRCDPISGHTALYWYRQSLGQGLEFLIYFQGNSAPDKSGLPSDRFSAERTGGSVSTLTIQRTQQEDSAVYLCASSPQGRGGTEAFFGQGTRLTVV.

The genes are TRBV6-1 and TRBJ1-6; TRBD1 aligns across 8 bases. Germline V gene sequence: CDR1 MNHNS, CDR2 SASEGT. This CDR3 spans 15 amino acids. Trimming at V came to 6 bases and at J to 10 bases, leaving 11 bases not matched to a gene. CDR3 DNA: TGTGCCAGCAGCGCACTCGGACAGGGAGAATCACCCCTCCACTTT. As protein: CASSALGQGESPLHF.

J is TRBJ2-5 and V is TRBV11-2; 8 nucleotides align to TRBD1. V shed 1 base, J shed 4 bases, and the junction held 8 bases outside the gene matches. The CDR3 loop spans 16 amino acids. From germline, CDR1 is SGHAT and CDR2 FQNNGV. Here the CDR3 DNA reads TGTGCCAGCAGCTTAGGGCAGGGGGCGCCCCCAGAGACCCAGTACTTC. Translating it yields CASSLGQGAPPETQYF. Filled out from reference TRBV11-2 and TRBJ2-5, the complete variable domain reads EAGVAQSPRYKIIEKRQSVAFWCNPISGHATLYWYQQILGQGPKLLIQFQNNGVVDDSQLPKDRFSAERLKGVDSTLKIQPAKLEDSAVYLCASSLGQGAPPETQYFGPGTRLLVL.

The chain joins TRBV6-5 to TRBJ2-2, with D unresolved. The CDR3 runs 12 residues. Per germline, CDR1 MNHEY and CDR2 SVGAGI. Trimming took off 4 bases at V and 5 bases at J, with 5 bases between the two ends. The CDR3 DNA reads TGTGCCAGCAGTTCCACGACCGGGGAGCTGTTTTTT. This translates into CASSSTTGELFF.

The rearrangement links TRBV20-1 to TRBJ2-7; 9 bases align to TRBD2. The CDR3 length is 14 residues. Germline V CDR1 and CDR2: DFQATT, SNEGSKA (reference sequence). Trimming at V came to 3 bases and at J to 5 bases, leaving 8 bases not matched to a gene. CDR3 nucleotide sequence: TGCAGTGCTAGGTATAGCGGGAGAATTGACGAGCAGTACTTC. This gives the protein CSARYSGRIDEQYF.